The rows below give T cell receptor beta chains drawn from one sample of a study of blood T cell repertoires in COVID-19. TCRdb's table, derived via immunoSEQ multiplex PCR, lists solely in-frame clones and lacks some. The table has about 240,000 clones, about 81% seen once. The specimen was peripheral blood. These receptor sequences come from a woman of 80 years or more with COVID-19, enrolled during active disease. CDR3s include the opening cysteine and the closing phenylalanine or tryptophan. The D gene is left open where the match is weak. Clone size is not always given. Where it is, it says once, few, many or a class for expanded clones.

TRBD1,TRBJ1-1,NA,TRBV2,TGTGCCAGCAGTGGCCCTGACAGGGGGGAAGCTTTCTTT,CASSGPDRGEAFF
TRBD1,TRBJ1-5,few,TRBV9,TGTGCCAGCAGCGTAGGGGGGACAGCTAATCAGCCCCAGCATTTT,CASSVGGTANQPQHF
NA,TRBJ1-1,NA,TRBV6-2/TRBV6-3,TGTGCCAGCAGTACCGGCGGGACCGCGAAGGTTCAAGCTTTCTTT,CASSTGGTAKVQAFF
NA,TRBJ2-5,NA,TRBV27,TGTGCCAGCAGCCACAGAAACCAAGAGACCCAGTACTTC,CASSHRNQETQYF
TRBD1,TRBJ1-2,NA,TRBV28,TGTGCCAGCAGTCGAGCCGGGACAGGGGTTGGCTACACCTTC,CASSRAGTGVGYTF
TRBD1,TRBJ1-2,once,TRBV2,TGTGCCAGCAGTGATTTAGGGGGCTACGGCTATGGCTACACCTTC,CASSDLGGYGYGYTF
NA,TRBJ1-5,NA,TRBV6-5,TGTGCCAGCAGTACCGATTGGGCTCAGCCCCAGCATTTT,CASSTDWAQPQHF
TRBD2,TRBJ2-1,NA,TRBV28,TGTGCCAGCAGCCTTTGGGCTAGCGGATACAATGAGCAGTTCTTC,CASSLWASGYNEQFF
NA,TRBJ1-3,NA,TRBV6-5,TGTGCCAGCAGTCAGACGGGAGGTTATGGAAACACCATATATTTT,CASSQTGGYGNTIYF
NA,TRBJ1-2,NA,TRBV11-2,TGTGCCAGCAGCTCGACAGGCCCTAACTATGGCTACACCTTC,CASSSTGPNYGYTF
TRBD2,TRBJ2-5,NA,TRBV7-3,TGTGCCAGCAGCTTACCTTTTTGGCGGGGGAGGAAGGGCCAGTACTTC,CASSLPFWRGRKGQYF
NA,TRBJ2-2,NA,TRBV30,TGTGCCTGGAGATTGAGGGATCTGAACACCGGGGAGCTGTTTTTT,CAWRLRDLNTGELFF
NA,TRBJ2-7,once,TRBV29-1,TGCAGCGCCGAAAAGAGGCAGCGAGGCGGGTACGAGCAGTACTTC,CSAEKRQRGGYEQYF
TRBD2,TRBJ2-1,NA,TRBV6-2/TRBV6-3,TGTGCCAGCAGTCTAGCGGGAGGGCCTAATAGTGAGCAGTTCTTC,CASSLAGGPNSEQFF
NA,TRBJ1-2,NA,TRBV9,TGTGCCAGCAGTTCAGACAGCTATGGCTACACCTTC,CASSSDSYGYTF
NA,TRBJ1-2,NA,TRBV7-2,TGTGCCAGCAGCGCTAACAGGGCAACCTATGGCTACACCTTC,CASSANRATYGYTF
TRBD1,TRBJ1-1,NA,TRBV6-2/TRBV6-3,TGTGCCAGCAGTTACTCGGGGACAGGTCTTACTGAAGCTTTCTTT,CASSYSGTGLTEAFF
NA,TRBJ2-1,NA,TRBV21-1,TGTGCCAGCAGCTTGGGGGGGGTTACCTACAATGAGCAGTTCTTC,CASSLGGVTYNEQFF
NA,TRBJ1-1,NA,TRBV21-1,TGTGCCAGCAGCATTTTAACAGGGCCGATATACACTGAAGCTTTCTTT,CASSILTGPIYTEAFF
TRBD1,TRBJ2-3,NA,TRBV5-1,TGCGCCAGCAGTGACCGGGACAGGGGAAATACGCAGTATTTT,CASSDRDRGNTQYF
NA,TRBJ2-2,NA,TRBV11-2,TGTGCCAGCAGCTTCACGAACACCGGGGAGCTGTTTTTT,CASSFTNTGELFF
NA,TRBJ1-3,NA,TRBV4-2,TGTGCCAGCAGCCGGGGGCCCCCAGCTGGAAACACCATATATTTT,CASSRGPPAGNTIYF
NA,TRBJ1-5,NA,TRBV30,TGTGCCTGGACTCAGCAGGGGAGCAATCAGCCCCAGCATTTT,CAWTQQGSNQPQHF
NA,TRBJ1-2,NA,TRBV24-1,TGTGCCACCAGTGATCCGCGACAGGCTGCTGGTGGCTACACCTTC,CATSDPRQAAGGYTF